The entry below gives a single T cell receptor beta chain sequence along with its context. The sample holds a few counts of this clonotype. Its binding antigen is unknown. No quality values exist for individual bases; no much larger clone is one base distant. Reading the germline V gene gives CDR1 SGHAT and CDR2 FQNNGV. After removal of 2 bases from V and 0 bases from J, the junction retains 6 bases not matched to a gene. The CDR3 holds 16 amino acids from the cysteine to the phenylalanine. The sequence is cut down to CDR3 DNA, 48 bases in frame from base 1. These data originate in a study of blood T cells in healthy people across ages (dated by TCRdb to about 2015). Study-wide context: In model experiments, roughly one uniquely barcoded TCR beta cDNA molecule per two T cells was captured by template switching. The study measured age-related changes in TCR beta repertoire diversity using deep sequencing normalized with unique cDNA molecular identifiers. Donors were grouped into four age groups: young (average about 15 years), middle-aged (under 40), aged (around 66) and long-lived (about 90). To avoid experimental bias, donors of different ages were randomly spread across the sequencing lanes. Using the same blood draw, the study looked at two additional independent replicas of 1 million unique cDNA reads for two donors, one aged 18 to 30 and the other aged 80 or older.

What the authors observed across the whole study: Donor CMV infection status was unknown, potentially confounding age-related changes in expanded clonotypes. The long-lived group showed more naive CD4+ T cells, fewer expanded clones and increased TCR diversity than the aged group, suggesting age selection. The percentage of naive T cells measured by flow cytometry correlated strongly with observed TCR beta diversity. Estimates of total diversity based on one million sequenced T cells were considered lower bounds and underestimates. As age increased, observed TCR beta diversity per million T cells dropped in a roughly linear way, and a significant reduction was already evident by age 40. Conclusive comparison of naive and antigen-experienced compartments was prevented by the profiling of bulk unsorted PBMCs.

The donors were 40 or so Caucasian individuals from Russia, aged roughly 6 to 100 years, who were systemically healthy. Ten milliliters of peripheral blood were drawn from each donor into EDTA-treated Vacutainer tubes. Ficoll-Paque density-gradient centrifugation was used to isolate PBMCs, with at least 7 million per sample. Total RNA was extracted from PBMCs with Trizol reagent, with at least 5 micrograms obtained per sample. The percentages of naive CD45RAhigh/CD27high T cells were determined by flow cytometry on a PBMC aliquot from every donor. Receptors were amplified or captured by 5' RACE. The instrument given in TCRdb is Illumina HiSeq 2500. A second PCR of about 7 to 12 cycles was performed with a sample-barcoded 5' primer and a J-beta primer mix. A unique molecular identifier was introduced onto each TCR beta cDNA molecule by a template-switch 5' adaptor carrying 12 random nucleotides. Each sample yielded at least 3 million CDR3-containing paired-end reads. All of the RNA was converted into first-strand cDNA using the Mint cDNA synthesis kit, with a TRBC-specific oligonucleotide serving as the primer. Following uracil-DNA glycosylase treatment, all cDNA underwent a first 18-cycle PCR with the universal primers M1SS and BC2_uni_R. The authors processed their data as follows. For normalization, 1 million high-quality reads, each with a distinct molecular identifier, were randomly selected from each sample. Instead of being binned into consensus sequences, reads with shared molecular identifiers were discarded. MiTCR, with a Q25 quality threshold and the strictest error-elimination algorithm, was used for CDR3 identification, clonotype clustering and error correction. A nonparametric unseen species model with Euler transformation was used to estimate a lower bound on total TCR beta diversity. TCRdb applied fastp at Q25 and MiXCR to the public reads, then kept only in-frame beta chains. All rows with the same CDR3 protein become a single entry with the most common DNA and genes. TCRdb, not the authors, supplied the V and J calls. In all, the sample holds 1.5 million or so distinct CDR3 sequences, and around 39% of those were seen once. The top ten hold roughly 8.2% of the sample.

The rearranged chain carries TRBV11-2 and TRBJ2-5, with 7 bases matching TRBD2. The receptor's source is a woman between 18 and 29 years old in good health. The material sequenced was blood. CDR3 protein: CASSLYPAGNQETQYF. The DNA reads TGTGCCAGCAGCTTATATCCAGCGGGGAACCAAGAGACCCAGTACTTC.